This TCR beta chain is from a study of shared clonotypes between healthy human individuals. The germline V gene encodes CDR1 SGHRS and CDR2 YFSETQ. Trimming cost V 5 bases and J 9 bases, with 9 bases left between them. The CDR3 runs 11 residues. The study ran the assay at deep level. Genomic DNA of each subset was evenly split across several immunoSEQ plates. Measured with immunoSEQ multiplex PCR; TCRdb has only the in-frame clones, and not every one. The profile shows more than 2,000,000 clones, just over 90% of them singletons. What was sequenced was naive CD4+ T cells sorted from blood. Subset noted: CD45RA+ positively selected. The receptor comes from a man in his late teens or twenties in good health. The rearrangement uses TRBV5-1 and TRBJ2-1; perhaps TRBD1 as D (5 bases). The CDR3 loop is CASRGQGEQFF. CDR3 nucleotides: TGCGCCAGCAGGGGGCAGGGTGAGCAGTTCTTC.